Below are 23 T cell receptor beta chains sequenced from a single sample in a study of T cells expressing NK-cell markers. One entry per CDR3 protein, without DNA, is what TCRdb gives after re-calling the 5' RACE reads. Here the sample table reports hundreds of thousands of distinct CDR3 sequences. The source material was blood T cells: a sorted CD56 or NKG2C T cell subset, CD4+ or CD8+ T cells, or bulk PBMC T cells (not recorded which). These receptors all come from a woman aged 18-69 years in good health.

The chain combines TRBV23-1 with TRBJ2-5; absent DNA, TCRdb's TRBD1 call cannot be checked. TRBV23-1 is annotated as an ORF whose role is uncertain. This CDR3 region has 14 residues. The chain's CDR3 is CASIGDRGKETQYF.

The gene calls are TRBV10-3 and TRBJ2-3; TCRdb's D gene call, TRBD2, goes unchecked for lack of DNA. The germline V gene has CDR1 ENHRY and CDR2 SYGVKD. This CDR3 has 17 residues. Here the CDR3 reads CAISPGLAGGWTDTQYF.

The chain combines TRBV7-2 with TRBJ1-1. There are 15 residues in the CDR3. Germline assignment: CDR1 SGHTA and CDR2 FQGNSA. CDR3 in amino acids: CASSLTGDGGIEAFF. The full variable domain, its missing parts supplied by reference TRBV7-2 and TRBJ1-1, is GAGVSQSPSNKVTEKGKDVELRCDPISGHTALYWYRQSLGQGLEFLIYFQGNSAPDKSGLPSDRFSAERTGGSVSTLTIQRTQQEDSAVYLCASSLTGDGGIEAFFGQGTRLTVV.

CDR3 loop: CASSLWQLNTEAFF. The chain has TRBV6-2 or TRBV6-3 and TRBJ1-1. Germline CDR1 and CDR2: MNHEY and SVGEGT. This CDR3 spans 14 amino acids.

The rearrangement links TRBV20-1 to TRBJ2-5. Per the germline V gene, CDR1 is DFQATT and CDR2 is SNEGSKA (reference sequence). The CDR3 covers 14 residues. The CDR3 is CSARDLAYQETQYF.

The V and J genes are TRBV7-2 and TRBJ1-4. Germline V gene data show CDR1 as SGHTA and CDR2 as FQGNSA. The CDR3 runs 13 residues. CDR3 sequence: CASSLDISEKLFF.

This sequence joins TRBV12-3 or TRBV12-4 and TRBJ2-7; the TRBD1 assignment by TCRdb is unverifiable without DNA. The CDR3 extends over 14 amino acids. CDR3: CASSLGGDFYEQYF.

V and J are TRBV6-5 and TRBJ2-6; TCRdb indicates TRBD1, and absent DNA this call remains unverified. Germline-derived CDR1 and CDR2 are MNHEY and SVGAGI. This CDR3 has 17 residues. This CDR3 is CASSYQPWNSGANVLTF.

This chain joins TRBV21-1 and TRBJ1-2; with no DNA, the TCRdb D assignment of TRBD1 cannot be verified. TRBV21-1 is a pseudogene segment. CDR3 size: 15 residues. CDR3 protein: CASSKCPGQDYGYTF.

The rearrangement joins TRBV7-9 to TRBJ2-1; TCRdb lists TRBD1, though no DNA is available to test this call. Germline V CDR1 and CDR2: SEHNR, FQNEAQ (reference sequence). The CDR3 extends over 13 amino acids. The CDR3 loop reads CASSRDRGGEQFF. The whole variable domain, filled in from reference TRBV7-9 and TRBJ2-1, reads DTGVSQNPRHKITKRGQNVTFRCDPISEHNRLYWYRQTLGQGPEFLTYFQNEAQLEKSRLLSDRFSAERPKGSFSTLEIQRTEQGDSAMYLCASSRDRGGEQFFGPGTRLTVL.

V usage is TRBV6-6 and J usage is TRBJ2-3; TCRdb's D call of TRBD2 is untestable without DNA. The CDR3 is made up of 13 amino acids. CDR1 and CDR2 from the germline V gene are MNHNY and SVGAGI (reference sequence). CDR3 region: CASSYPGTSTQYF.

CDR3 sequence: CSARPLGAWEQFF. The chain couples TRBV20-1 to TRBJ2-1; TCRdb's D call, TRBD1, is unchecked because there is no DNA. Germline assignment: CDR1 DFQATT and CDR2 SNEGSKA (reference sequence). The CDR3 is 13 residues long.

The chain joins TRBV5-1 to TRBJ2-5. Germline V lookup: CDR1 SGHRS, CDR2 YFSETQ. This CDR3 comprises 14 residues. The CDR3 is CASSLAGFQETQYF.

The chain employs TRBV28 and TRBJ2-2; the D call from TCRdb, TRBD1, cannot be confirmed without DNA. Germline CDR1 and CDR2: MDHEN and SYDVKM. The CDR3 is made up of 15 amino acids. The CDR3 here is CASAPGQWDTGELFF.

The V call is TRBV20-1, the J call TRBJ2-5. Germline V CDR1 and CDR2: DFQATT, SNEGSKA (reference sequence). The CDR3 length is 13 residues. The CDR3 sequence is CSASYRTQETQYF.

The genes are TRBV11-1 and TRBJ1-2; TCRdb returns TRBD1, unconfirmable since there is no DNA. This CDR3 is 14 amino acids long. CDR1 and CDR2 (germline): SGHAT, FQDESV (reference sequence). The CDR3 is CASSAPGQANGYTF.

The chain links TRBV10-3 to TRBJ1-1. Per the germline V gene, CDR1 is ENHRY and CDR2 is SYGVKD. The CDR3 length is 11 residues. This chain's CDR3 is CAISGDTEAFF.

This sequence joins TRBV12-3 or TRBV12-4 and TRBJ2-5. CDR3 length: 13 amino acids. CDR3 loop: CASSSNTQETQYF.

The rearrangement joins TRBV6-2 or TRBV6-3 to TRBJ1-5; checking the TCRdb D call of TRBD1 is not possible without DNA. There are 14 residues in the CDR3. Germline CDR1 reads MNHEY; CDR2 reads SVGEGT. The CDR3 sequence is CASSWTGINQPQHF.

V gene TRBV4-2 combines with J gene TRBJ1-3. The CDR3 totals 15 residues. Germline V gene lookup returns CDR1 LGHNA and CDR2 YNFKEQ. This CDR3 is CASSPETSRRNTIYF.

This chain joins TRBV6-5 and TRBJ1-6. Per the germline V gene, CDR1 is MNHEY and CDR2 is SVGAGI. This CDR3 has 13 residues. The chain's CDR3 is CASSYEVNSPLHF.

The chain combines TRBV29-1 with TRBJ2-3; without DNA, the TCRdb call of TRBD2 cannot be checked. The CDR3 length is 14 residues. Germline lookup yields CDR1 SQVTM and CDR2 ANQGSEA. CDR3 amino acids: CSVEDGGGGRGQYF.

This chain joins TRBV20-1 and TRBJ2-7; TCRdb lists TRBD2, though no DNA is available to test this call. Germline values: CDR1 DFQATT, CDR2 SNEGSKA (reference sequence). This CDR3 has 13 residues. The CDR3 loop reads CSARTSGKYEQYF.